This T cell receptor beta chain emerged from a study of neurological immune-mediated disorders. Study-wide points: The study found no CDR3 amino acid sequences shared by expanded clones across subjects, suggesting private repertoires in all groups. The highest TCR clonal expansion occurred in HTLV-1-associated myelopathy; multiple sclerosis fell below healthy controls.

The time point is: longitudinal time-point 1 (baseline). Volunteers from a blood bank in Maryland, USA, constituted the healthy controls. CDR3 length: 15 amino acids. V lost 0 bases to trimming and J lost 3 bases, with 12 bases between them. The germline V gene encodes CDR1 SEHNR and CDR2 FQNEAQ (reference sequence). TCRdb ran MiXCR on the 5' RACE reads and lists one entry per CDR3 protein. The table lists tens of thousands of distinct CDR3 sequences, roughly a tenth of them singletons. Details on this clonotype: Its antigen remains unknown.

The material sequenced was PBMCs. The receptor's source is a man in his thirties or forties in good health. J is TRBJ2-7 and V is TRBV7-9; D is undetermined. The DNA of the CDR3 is TGTGCCAGCAGCTTAGCAACGGCTATTCTCTACGAGCAGTACTTC. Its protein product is CASSLATAILYEQYF.